Shown below are 32 T cell receptor beta chains from a single sample sequenced in a study of identical twins. TCRdb reanalysed the 5' RACE reads using MiXCR and keeps one entry per CDR3 protein. The table includes 220,000 or so distinct CDR3 sequences, roughly 7% detected once. The sample was also reused in another study, on yellow fever vaccine responses in identical twins.

Specimen: memory (CD45RO+) T cells sorted from blood. The receptors derive from a woman aged 18-29 years in good health.

This clonotype was observed many times. The chain uses TRBV7-9 and TRBJ2-7, with no clear D. Trimming shortened V by 3 bases and J by 4 bases, and 4 bases separated the two germline ends. The CDR3 has 11 amino acids. Germline CDR1 reads SEHNR; CDR2 reads FQNEAQ (reference sequence). CDR3 bases: TGTGCCAGCAGCTTTACTTACGAGCAGTACTTC. It codes for CASSFTYEQYF.

The chain is built from TRBV12-3 or TRBV12-4 and TRBJ2-3, with TRBD2 matching over 13 bases. J gave up 5 bases and V 5 bases, and 7 bases lay outside the gene matches. The CDR3 is 16 amino acids. The CDR3 nucleotides read TGTGCCAGCAGTCCGGGCGGACTAGCGGGAGTAGATACGCAGTATTTT. Encoded protein: CASSPGGLAGVDTQYF.

This clonotype was observed a few times. The CDR3 sequence: CASREDRVANTGELFF. The CDR3 coding sequence is TGTGCCAGCAGAGAGGACAGGGTCGCGAACACCGGGGAGCTGTTTTTT. The J gene is TRBJ2-2, the V gene TRBV25-1; 8 bases are a match to TRBD1. Trimming took 6 bases from V and 0 from J; bases not matched to a gene: 6. This CDR3 contains 16 residues. CDR1 is MGHDK, CDR2 SYGVNS, per germline. The full variable domain, rest sourced from reference TRBV25-1 and TRBJ2-2, is EADIYQTPRYLVIGTGKKITLECSQTMGHDKMYWYQQDPGMELHLIHYSYGVNSTEKGDLSSESTVSRIRTEHFPLTLESARPSHTSQYLCASREDRVANTGELFFGEGSRLTVL.

The chain joins TRBV20-1 to TRBJ2-5, with D perhaps matching TRBD2 (6 bases). Looked up from germline, CDR1 is DFQATT and CDR2 is SNEGSKA (reference sequence). V was cut by 5 bases and J by 5 bases, with 15 bases left in between. The CDR3 extends over 13 amino acids. In nucleotides, the CDR3 is TGCAGTGCTGCTAGCGAGGCGAGGGAGACCCAGTACTTC. As protein: CSAASEARETQYF.

The V and J genes are TRBV5-1 and TRBJ1-5; TRBD1 is a possible D gene (6 bases). This CDR3 has 13 amino acids. V dropped 4 bases and J dropped 5 bases, with 10 bases sitting between them. In germline, CDR1 is SGHRS, CDR2 YFSETQ. The CDR3 DNA reads as TGCGCCAGCAGCGTTGCAGGGGATCAGCCCCAGCATTTT. Encoded protein: CASSVAGDQPQHF.

This clonotype was seen many times. The genes are TRBV12-3 or TRBV12-4 and TRBJ2-2; 7 nucleotides line up with TRBD2. J gave up 5 bases and V 7 bases, and 13 bases lay outside the gene matches. The CDR3 is made up of 16 amino acids. This chain's CDR3 is CASTRRGAGRTGELFF. As DNA, the CDR3 is TGTGCCAGCACCCGGAGGGGCGCCGGGAGGACCGGGGAGCTGTTTTTT.

On this clonotype: The junction does not match germline at one end; this may be a read error. The chain uses TRBV20-1 and TRBJ2-7; 15 bases are a match to TRBD2. Germline V gives CDR1 DFQATT, CDR2 SNEGSKA (reference sequence). This CDR3 spans 17 amino acids. This CDR3 is CCARAGTSGRFSYEQYF. Here the CDR3 DNA reads TGCTGTGCTAGGGCCGGGACTAGCGGGAGGTTCTCCTACGAGCAGTACTTC.

This clonotype was picked up many times. This chain joins TRBV29-1 and TRBJ2-3, with 11 bases aligning to TRBD2. V lost 0 bases and J lost 1; bases outside the gene matches: 3. Looked up from germline, CDR1 is SQVTM and CDR2 is ANQGSEA. The CDR3 spans 16 residues. The CDR3 here is CSVEDMTSGGTDTQYF. CDR3 bases: TGCAGCGTTGAAGATATGACTAGCGGGGGCACAGATACGCAGTATTTT.

The chain recombines TRBV3-1 with TRBJ1-5; D unresolved. CDR1 is LGHDT and CDR2 is YNNKEL in the germline V gene (reference sequence). The CDR3 length is 13 residues. V lost 0 bases, J lost 10 bases, and 10 bases lay in between. For the CDR3, the DNA is TGTGCCAGCAGCCAAGACCCGCCCGATCCCCAGCATTTT. This gives the protein CASSQDPPDPQHF.

This chain links TRBV20-1 with TRBJ1-2; D possibly corresponds to TRBD1 (5 bases). From germline, CDR1 is DFQATT and CDR2 SNEGSKA (reference sequence). The CDR3 has 14 residues. V shed 6 bases and J shed 1 base, with 15 bases lying between them. DNA for the CDR3: TGCAGTGCCCAGGCGGGGGGAATTAACTATGGCTACACCTTC. Translation gives CSAQAGGINYGYTF.

This clonotype was detected many times. This rearrangement joins TRBV12-3 or TRBV12-4 to TRBJ1-6; 11 bases fit TRBD1. V lost 6 bases and J lost 8; bases outside the gene matches: 9. The CDR3 consists of 16 residues. CDR3 nucleotide sequence: TGTGCCAGCAGCCATTCCGGGACAGGGGGGTATTCACCCCTCCACTTT. Its protein product is CASSHSGTGGYSPLHF.

This clonotype was counted only a few times. V is TRBV4-2 and J is TRBJ2-3, with TRBD2 matching over 10 bases. V gave up 1 base and J gave up 0 bases; unmatched junction bases: 4. The length of the CDR3 is 17 residues. Germline V CDR1 and CDR2: LGHNA, YNFKEQ. CDR3 nucleotides: TGTGCCAGCAGCCAAGCTACTAGCGGGGCTAGCACAGATACGCAGTATTTT. Its protein product is CASSQATSGASTDTQYF.

This clonotype was seen only once. The rearrangement joins TRBV11-2 to TRBJ2-1; D not resolved. Trimming left V 4 bases short and J 2 bases short, with 15 bases between. The CDR3 has 16 amino acids. CDR1 is SGHAT and CDR2 is FQNNGV in the germline V gene. CDR3 region: CASSSRHQVPYNEQFF. DNA for the CDR3: TGTGCCAGCAGCTCTAGACACCAGGTGCCCTACAATGAGCAGTTCTTC.

The V call is TRBV20-1, the J call TRBJ2-2; D is perhaps TRBD1 or TRBD2 (6 bases each). Looked up from germline, CDR1 is DFQATT and CDR2 is SNEGSKA (reference sequence). V dropped 1 base and J dropped 1 base, with 25 bases sitting between them. This CDR3 has 20 residues. The CDR3 region is CSARVPWDTGAQGNTGELFF. For the CDR3, the DNA is TGCAGTGCTAGAGTCCCTTGGGATACGGGGGCCCAAGGGAACACCGGGGAGCTGTTTTTT.

This clonotype was counted only a few times. The CDR3 DNA is TGTGCCAGCAGAGGACAGAGTGGTTTCTCTGGAAACACCATATATTTT. The encoded protein is CASRGQSGFSGNTIYF. The rearrangement joins TRBV28 to TRBJ1-3; tentatively, D is TRBD1 (6 bases). The CDR3 is 16 residues long. Germline CDR1 is MDHEN and CDR2 is SYDVKM. The ends were cut back, 6 bases at V and 0 bases at J, with 15 bases in the middle. Full variable domain (missing parts from reference TRBV28 and TRBJ1-3): DVKVTQSSRYLVKRTGEKVFLECVQDMDHENMFWYRQDPGLGLRLIYFSYDVKMKEKGDIPEGYSVSREKKERFSLILESASTNQTSMYLCASRGQSGFSGNTIYFGEGSWLTVV.

This clonotype was detected many times. V usage is TRBV10-3 and J usage is TRBJ2-5; tentative D call: TRBD1 (6 bases). Germline V gene data show CDR1 as ENHRY and CDR2 as SYGVKD. With 3 bases removed from V and 2 bases from J, the gap between germline ends came to 22 bases. The CDR3 runs to 18 residues. CDR3 sequence reads: CAISDPNIPTGLQETQYF. The DNA for the CDR3 is TGTGCCATCAGTGACCCAAATATCCCGACAGGACTGCAAGAGACCCAGTACTTC.

The rearrangement uses TRBV12-3 or TRBV12-4 and TRBJ1-6; a weak D match, TRBD1 (5 bases). Trimming shortened V by 5 bases and J by 11 bases, and 13 bases separated the two germline ends. This CDR3 is 13 amino acids long. The CDR3 DNA reads TGTGCCAGCAGTCGGGGGGAGGGGACACCCCTCCACTTT. It encodes CASSRGEGTPLHF.

This clonotype was seen ten or more times. This sequence joins TRBV19 and TRBJ2-2; D might be TRBD1 or TRBD2, each matching 5 bases. Trimming pared 6 bases from V and 1 base from J, leaving 15 bases between. Germline CDR1 and CDR2: LNHDA and SQIVND (reference sequence). The CDR3 covers 16 residues. CDR3 nucleotide sequence: TGTGCCAGTAGAGCAGTGGGACCCCGGAACACCGGGGAGCTGTTTTTT. Residues: CASRAVGPRNTGELFF.

J is TRBJ1-2 and V is TRBV10-3; 7 bases align to TRBD1. Germline V lookup: CDR1 ENHRY, CDR2 SYGVKD. The CDR3 is made up of 14 amino acids. The J segment lost 3 bases and the V segment lost 3 bases, leaving 4 bases of the junction unmatched. As DNA, the CDR3 is TGTGCCATCAGTGATAGGACAGGCGACTATGGCTACACCTTC. This sequence encodes CAISDRTGDYGYTF.

The chain has TRBV13 and TRBJ2-7; 9 nucleotides align to TRBD1. The CDR3 is 16 residues long. CDR1 is PRHDT and CDR2 is FYEKMQ in the germline V gene (reference sequence). V shed 5 bases, J shed 6 bases, and the junction held 14 bases outside the gene matches. Here the CDR3 reads CASSTQSGTGTLEQYF. The CDR3 coding sequence is TGTGCCAGCAGCACACAGTCCGGGACAGGGACCCTCGAGCAGTACTTC.

The chain is built from TRBV3-1 and TRBJ2-5; D not resolved. Germline V gene sequence: CDR1 LGHDT, CDR2 YNNKEL (reference sequence). CDR3 length: 12 amino acids. The germline V and J ends were trimmed by 4 bases and 5 bases, with 8 bases remaining between them. The chain's CDR3 is CASSRTLETQYF. DNA of the CDR3: TGTGCCAGCAGCCGGACCCTGGAGACCCAGTACTTC.

This clonotype was observed at least ten times. This chain connects TRBV5-1 to TRBJ2-1, with 11 bases identical to TRBD1. The CDR3 extends over 17 amino acids. Germline V gives CDR1 SGHRS, CDR2 YFSETQ. V was pared by 4 bases and J by 8 bases, with 14 bases of the junction left unmatched. The CDR3 bases are TGCGCCAGCAGCGCACCTAGGACAGGGGGCGGTATGGATGAGCAGTTCTTC. Amino acids: CASSAPRTGGGMDEQFF.

This clonotype occurred many times. The chain has TRBV20-1 and TRBJ1-5; D is possibly TRBD1 (6 bases). The CDR3 consists of 13 residues. CDR1 and CDR2 from the germline V gene are DFQATT and SNEGSKA (reference sequence). V lost 6 bases to trimming and J lost 5 bases, with 14 bases between them. CDR3 sequence reads: CSAYRVEDQPQHF. DNA for the CDR3: TGCAGTGCCTACAGGGTTGAGGATCAGCCCCAGCATTTT.

A few counts support this clonotype. This CDR3 reads CSAITGELINEQFF. The CDR3, as DNA: TGCAGTGCTATTACAGGGGAATTGATCAATGAGCAGTTCTTC. This chain uses TRBV20-1 with TRBJ2-1; TRBD1 matches at 7 bases. V dropped 4 bases and J dropped 6; count of bases not matched to a gene: 9. Germline V gene sequence: CDR1 DFQATT, CDR2 SNEGSKA (reference sequence). The CDR3 is 14 residues long.

This clonotype was counted only a few times. V usage is TRBV3-1 and J usage is TRBJ2-1, with TRBD1 identical over 7 bases. The CDR3 length is 16 residues. The germline gives CDR1 LGHDT, CDR2 YNNKEL (reference sequence). J lost 7 bases, V lost 4 bases, and 13 bases had no gene match. The CDR3 reads CASSLRSQGLLNEQFF. The CDR3 DNA reads as TGTGCCAGCAGCCTTAGGTCACAGGGGTTATTAAATGAGCAGTTCTTC.

At least ten counts were recorded for this clonotype. The CDR3 nucleotides read TGCAGTGCTTGGAGTAACTATGGCTACACCTTC. Amino acid sequence: CSAWSNYGYTF. This rearrangement joins TRBV20-1 to TRBJ1-2; D not resolved. V shed 5 bases and J shed 1 base, with 5 bases lying between them. Germline V gene data show CDR1 as DFQATT and CDR2 as SNEGSKA (reference sequence). The CDR3 contains 11 residues.

This clonotype has just a few counts. The V and J genes are TRBV29-1 and TRBJ1-1; D unresolved. V was trimmed by 7 bases and J by 1 base, leaving 10 bases between them. Germline-derived CDR1 and CDR2 are SQVTM and ANQGSEA. The CDR3 runs to 12 residues. The CDR3 DNA sequence: TGCAGCGGGTCCCCCACGAACACTGAAGCTTTCTTT. This encodes CSGSPTNTEAFF.

The chain employs TRBV25-1 and TRBJ2-7; D is undetermined. V lost 1 base, J lost 6 bases, and 7 bases lay in between. Looked up from germline, CDR1 is MGHDK and CDR2 is SYGVNS. The CDR3 has 12 amino acids. CDR3 DNA sequence: TGTGCCAGCAGTGAATCCGGAGTCGAGCAGTACTTC. Residues: CASSESGVEQYF.

This clonotype was counted between two and nine times. This chain links TRBV20-1 with TRBJ2-7; no firm D call. This CDR3 is 11 amino acids long. Looked up from germline, CDR1 is DFQATT and CDR2 is SNEGSKA (reference sequence). The V and J ends lost 4 bases and 0 bases respectively, with 4 bases between them. CDR3: CSAIHSYEQYF. The CDR3 DNA sequence: TGCAGTGCTATACACTCCTACGAGCAGTACTTC.

The V and J genes are TRBV2 and TRBJ1-6; D unclear. This CDR3 has 11 amino acids. Trimming left V 7 bases short and J 8 bases short, with 6 bases between. The germline V gene encodes CDR1 SNHLY and CDR2 FYNNEI. The CDR3 DNA sequence: TGTGCCAGCAAGGTAGATTCACCCCTCCACTTT. This encodes CASKVDSPLHF.

This clonotype appeared many times. The chain carries TRBV12-3 or TRBV12-4 and TRBJ1-5; 8 bases are shared with TRBD1. Unmatched junction bases numbered 9, after V lost 3 bases and J lost 5 bases. The CDR3 is 16 amino acids. Here the CDR3 DNA reads TGTGCCAGCAGTTTTGGTTCGACAGGGGCGGATCAGCCCCAGCATTTT. This gives the protein CASSFGSTGADQPQHF.

Ten or more counts support this clonotype. The chain joins TRBV9 to TRBJ2-3, with D possibly TRBD2 on 6 matching bases. The CDR3 has 13 residues. Germline values: CDR1 SGDLS, CDR2 YYNGEE. The germline V and J ends were trimmed by 0 bases and 5 bases, with 7 bases remaining between them. The CDR3 coding sequence is TGTGCCAGCAGCGTAGGGGGAGGAGATACGCAGTATTTT. Protein sequence: CASSVGGGDTQYF.